Following are 28 T cell receptor beta chains from one sample sequenced in a study of cytomegalovirus exposure and HLA in healthy donors. This PCR relied on a set of 60 Vbeta primers and 13 Jbeta primers. Sequencing was performed with immunoSEQ multiplex PCR; in TCRdb, only in-frame clones are kept and a portion is missing. The sample lists some 100,000 clones, about four fifths occurring once. The sequencing input was PBMCs. The receptor set was obtained from a female donor in good health and CMV-seropositive.

The rearrangement links TRBV6-1 to TRBJ1-5, with a possible D match to TRBD1 (5 bases). V lost 3 bases and J 5 bases, leaving 11 bases between the germline ends. This CDR3 has 14 amino acids. Germline assignment: CDR1 MNHNS and CDR2 SASEGT. The chain's CDR3 is CASSDWGSDQPQHF. CDR3 sequence (DNA): TGTGCCAGCAGTGACTGGGGCTCCGATCAGCCCCAGCATTTT.

V gene TRBV19 combines with J gene TRBJ2-4, with 10 bases lining up with TRBD2. The germline gives CDR1 LNHDA, CDR2 SQIVND (reference sequence). This CDR3 is 20 amino acids long. The trim removed 0 bases at V and 0 bases at J, leaving 11 bases unmatched. CDR3 sequence: CASSIDPVLAGDLAKNIQYF. CDR3 DNA: TGTGCCAGTAGTATAGACCCCGTGCTAGCGGGAGACCTAGCCAAAAACATTCAGTACTTC.

The rearrangement uses TRBV11-2 and TRBJ2-7; 8 bases are shared with TRBD1. This CDR3 has 15 residues. Germline V gene lookup returns CDR1 SGHAT and CDR2 FQNNGV. Trimming took 0 bases from V and 2 from J; bases not matched to a gene: 3. The CDR3 region is CASSLDNRGTYEQYF. The CDR3 nucleotides are TGTGCCAGCAGCTTAGATAACAGGGGGACCTACGAGCAGTACTTC.

The rearrangement joins TRBV5-1 to TRBJ2-1; 9 bases match TRBD1. The CDR3 covers 14 residues. The germline V gene encodes CDR1 SGHRS and CDR2 YFSETQ. The junction had 11 bases not matched to a gene; V was cut back by 4 bases and J by 12 bases. The CDR3 loop reads CASSPGTGLGGQFF. The CDR3 DNA is TGCGCCAGCAGCCCCGGGACAGGGTTGGGAGGGCAGTTCTTC.

This sequence joins TRBV4-2 and TRBJ2-3; TRBD2 agrees at 11 bases. The V gene's germline CDR1 is LGHNA and CDR2 YNFKEQ. The CDR3 runs 15 residues. The trim removed 1 base at V and 4 bases at J, leaving 1 base unmatched. The DNA for the CDR3 is TGTGCCAGCAGCCAAGTAGCGGGGGGGCCAGATACGCAGTATTTT. Its translation: CASSQVAGGPDTQYF.

This clone was picked up a small number of times. V gene TRBV5-5 combines with J gene TRBJ1-4; D might be TRBD1 (6 bases). This CDR3 is built from 15 residues. Trimming stripped 0 bases from V and 7 bases from J, with 13 bases between. Germline CDR1 and CDR2: SGHKS and YYEKEE (reference sequence). The DNA of the CDR3 is TGTGCCAGCAGCTTGGTTTGGGGGGGCGGTGAAAAACTGTTTTTT. The encoded protein is CASSLVWGGGEKLFF. Full variable domain (remainder filled in from reference TRBV5-5 and TRBJ1-4): DAGVTQSPTHLIKTRGQQVTLRCSPISGHKSVSWYQQVLGQGPQFIFQYYEKEERGRGNFPDRFSARQFPNYSSELNVNALLLGDSALYLCASSLVWGGGEKLFFGSGTQLSVL.

About this clone: An end of the junction does not agree with germline; a read error may underlie this. The chain has TRBV11-2 and TRBJ2-4, with D possibly matching TRBD2 (6 bases). This CDR3 comprises 13 residues. Germline V gives CDR1 SGHAT, CDR2 FQNNGV. The CDR3, as DNA: TGTGCCAGCGCGGGGACCGCACCAAACAGTCAGTACTTC. Translated: CASAGTAPNSQYF.

The gene calls are TRBV19 and TRBJ2-7; 11 bases agree with TRBD1. Germline-derived CDR1 and CDR2 are LNHDA and SQIVND (reference sequence). The CDR3 contains 14 residues. The V and J ends lost 8 bases and 3 bases, in that order; junction bases with no gene match: 6. DNA for the CDR3: TGTGCCAGTCAGAGGACAGGGGGCATCTACGAGCAGTACTTC. Its translation is CASQRTGGIYEQYF.

This clone came up once. V is TRBV4-1 and J is TRBJ2-7; 7 bases map to TRBD2. V shed 0 bases, J shed 1 base, and the junction held 3 bases outside the gene matches. This CDR3 has 15 amino acids. Germline V gene sequence: CDR1 MGHRA, CDR2 YSYEKL. The CDR3 region is CASSQDLGGSYEQYF. CDR3 coding DNA: TGCGCCAGCAGCCAAGATCTGGGGGGGTCCTACGAGCAGTACTTC.

This chain uses TRBV4-1 with TRBJ2-7; TRBD1 might be the D (6 bases). The CDR3 consists of 16 residues. Between the trimmed V and J ends, which lost 2 bases and 0 bases, there was a span of 14 bases. In germline, CDR1 is MGHRA, CDR2 YSYEKL. As DNA, the CDR3 is TGCGCCAGCAGCCAAACAGGGAACCGCAACTCCTACGAGCAGTACTTC. Translating gives CASSQTGNRNSYEQYF.

The chain couples TRBV5-6 to TRBJ2-3; D is perhaps TRBD1 (5 bases). CDR1 is SGHDT and CDR2 is YYEEEE in the germline V gene. The CDR3 has 13 amino acids. Trimming took 2 bases from V and 5 from J, leaving 9 bases between them. The CDR3 bases are TGTGCCAGCAGCTTAACAGGATTAGATACGCAGTATTTT. Translated, it gives CASSLTGLDTQYF. The whole variable domain, remainder taken from reference TRBV5-6 and TRBJ2-3, is DAGVTQSPTHLIKTRGQQVTLRCSPKSGHDTVSWYQQALGQGPQFIFQYYEEEERQRGNFPDRFSGHQFPNYSSELNVNALLLGDSALYLCASSLTGLDTQYFGPGTRLTVL.

This rearrangement joins TRBV21-1 to TRBJ1-1. TRBV21-1 is noted as a pseudogene. This CDR3 is built from 15 residues. CDR3 in DNA: TGTGCCAGCAGCAGGAACAGGGAGGGGAACACTGAAGCTTTCTTT. Translation: CASSRNREGNTEAFF.

The chain combines TRBV18 with TRBJ2-1; 9 bases fit TRBD2. The CDR3 length is 16 residues. CDR1 is KGHSH and CDR2 is LQKENI in the germline V gene. The ends lost 3 bases at V and 8 bases at J; junction bases unmatched: 11. DNA for the CDR3: TGTGCCAGCTCACCCTCTGGGGGACTAGCTGTATATGAGCAGTTCTTC. Amino acid sequence: CASSPSGGLAVYEQFF.

V and J are TRBV7-2 and TRBJ1-2, with 10 nucleotides matching TRBD1. V gave up 6 bases and J gave up 4 bases; unmatched junction bases: 8. Germline V gene sequence: CDR1 SGHTA, CDR2 FQGNSA. There are 15 residues in the CDR3. CDR3 bases: TGTGCCAGCAGTCAAAGACAGGGGGCCTTCTATGGCTACACCTTC. This gives the protein CASSQRQGAFYGYTF.

The genes are TRBV9 and TRBJ2-3; 14 nucleotides align to TRBD2. The germline CDR1 and CDR2 sequences are SGDLS and YYNGEE. Trimming cost V 0 bases and J 4 bases; bases outside gene matches: 16. The CDR3 covers 21 residues. Here the CDR3 DNA reads TGTGCCAGCAGCGTAGCCCGAGGACTAGCGGGGGGCCAGTTAGGGTCAGATACGCAGTATTTT. Protein product: CASSVARGLAGGQLGSDTQYF.

The V gene is TRBV5-3, the J gene TRBJ1-5, with unresolved D. TRBV5-3 is marked as an open reading frame, function uncertain. This CDR3 comprises 14 residues. Trimming pared 3 bases from V and 2 bases from J, leaving 9 bases between. CDR3 nucleotides: TGTGCCAGAAGCTGCCACCGGGGCAATCAGCCCCAGCATTTT. It is translated as CARSCHRGNQPQHF.

There are a few counts of this clone. The chain has TRBV10-2 and TRBJ2-3; the D is unclear. Between the trimmed V and J ends, which lost 2 bases and 6 bases, there was a span of 9 bases. The germline V gene encodes CDR1 WSHSY and CDR2 SAAADI. The CDR3 sequence is 13 residues long. The CDR3 bases are TGCGCCAGCAGTGAGGTGGGCTTGGATACGCAGTATTTT. Translated: CASSEVGLDTQYF.

The genes are TRBV7-9 and TRBJ1-1; D gene ambiguous. Looked up from germline, CDR1 is SEHNR and CDR2 is FQNEAQ (reference sequence). Trimming stripped 5 bases from V and 3 bases from J, with 16 bases between. The CDR3 contains 15 residues. The CDR3 nucleotides read TGTGCCAGCAGCCCCCCGGGAGGGCAGGACACTGAAGCTTTCTTT. This gives the protein CASSPPGGQDTEAFF.

The V gene is TRBV27, the J gene TRBJ1-3; possibly TRBD1 for D (5 bases). The V end lost 6 bases, the J end lost 0 bases, and 12 bases lay between the germline ends. Germline values: CDR1 MNHEY, CDR2 SMNVEV (reference sequence). The CDR3 consists of 15 residues. The CDR3 loop reads CASRDSTSSGNTIYF. CDR3 coding DNA: TGTGCCAGCAGAGACAGCACGAGCTCTGGAAACACCATATATTTT.

The chain links TRBV30 to TRBJ2-7, with 7 bases lining up with TRBD2. CDR1 GTSNPN and CDR2 SVGIG come from the germline V gene (reference sequence). The junction had 5 bases not matched to a gene; V was cut back by 0 bases and J by 6 bases. The CDR3 contains 13 residues. CDR3 loop: CAWSVAGTGEQYF. DNA for the CDR3: TGTGCCTGGAGTGTAGCGGGGACCGGCGAGCAGTACTTC.

This chain links TRBV19 with TRBJ1-5; D perhaps matches TRBD1 (5 bases). CDR1 LNHDA and CDR2 SQIVND come from the germline V gene (reference sequence). This CDR3 has 15 residues. Trimming pared 3 bases from V and 4 bases from J, leaving 13 bases between. DNA of the CDR3: TGTGCCAGTAGTATCGGGGGACTCATGAATCAGCCCCAGCATTTT. It translates to CASSIGGLMNQPQHF.

The CDR3 protein is CASSQQTGSSYEQYF. CDR3 nucleotide sequence: TGCGCCAGCAGTCAACAGACAGGGAGCTCCTACGAGCAGTACTTC. The chain links TRBV23-1 to TRBJ2-7; 7 bases agree with TRBD1. TRBV23-1 carries the ORF label, with uncertain function. CDR3 length: 15 residues. V gave up 2 bases and J gave up 0 bases; unmatched junction bases: 4.

The V gene is TRBV5-5, the J gene TRBJ2-1; 12 bases align to TRBD1. CDR1 and CDR2 (germline): SGHKS, YYEKEE (reference sequence). Trimming removed 5 bases from V and 5 bases from J; junction bases left unmatched: 8. The CDR3 covers 16 residues. As DNA, the CDR3 is TGTGCCAGCAGGGGACAGGGGGCTCGGGCCGACAATGAGCAGTTCTTC. Protein: CASRGQGARADNEQFF.

This clone was detected a few times. V is TRBV19 and J is TRBJ2-3; 9 nucleotides line up with TRBD2. The V gene's germline CDR1 is LNHDA and CDR2 SQIVND (reference sequence). This CDR3 comprises 14 residues. With 7 bases clipped from V and 5 bases from J, the junction kept 7 bases outside the gene matches. The CDR3 region is CASNAAGGLDTQYF. CDR3 coding DNA: TGTGCCAGTAATGCGGCGGGAGGGTTAGATACGCAGTATTTT.

The chain carries TRBV4-1 and TRBJ1-5, with 8 nucleotides matching TRBD1. The CDR3 is made up of 14 amino acids. The germline V gene encodes CDR1 MGHRA and CDR2 YSYEKL. The junction had 4 bases not matched to a gene; V was cut back by 5 bases and J by 4 bases. Written as DNA, the CDR3 is TGCGCCAGCAGCGTGACAGGGGAGAATCAGCCCCAGCATTTT. This gives the protein CASSVTGENQPQHF.

The genes are TRBV11-2 and TRBJ1-1; maybe TRBD1 (6 bases). This CDR3 is built from 14 residues. Germline V gene lookup returns CDR1 SGHAT and CDR2 FQNNGV. With 2 bases removed from V and 1 base from J, the gap between germline ends came to 8 bases. The CDR3: CASSLRDTNTEAFF. The CDR3 DNA reads as TGTGCCAGCAGCTTAAGGGACACGAACACTGAAGCTTTCTTT.

V is TRBV19 and J is TRBJ1-1; D gene unclear. This CDR3 has 13 residues. CDR1 and CDR2 from the germline V gene are LNHDA and SQIVND (reference sequence). Trimming removed 7 bases from V and 0 bases from J, with 9 bases in between. The CDR3 DNA sequence: TGTGCCAGTACGGGGTTTATGAACACTGAAGCTTTCTTT. Translated, it gives CASTGFMNTEAFF.

The rearrangement joins TRBV11-2 to TRBJ2-7, with 8 bases that match TRBD2. The length of the CDR3 is 15 residues. Germline CDR1 reads SGHAT; CDR2 reads FQNNGV. With 0 bases clipped from V and 1 base from J, the junction kept 2 bases outside the gene matches. The CDR3 DNA sequence: TGTGCCAGCAGCTTAGACGGGGGGGATTCCTACGAGCAGTACTTC. It translates to CASSLDGGDSYEQYF.